This record looks at one T cell receptor (beta chain) sequence and its context. The junction and the germline gene differ at one end; a read error may be behind it. Germline V gene data show CDR1 as ENHRY and CDR2 as SYGVKD. The CDR3 covers 14 residues. The method was immunoSEQ multiplex PCR; TCRdb's version includes in-frame clones alone and lacks a portion of them. Here the sample spans about 510,000 clones, 90% to 97% being singletons. The data derive from a study of shared clonotypes between healthy human individuals. What was sequenced was naive CD4+ T cells sorted from blood. The subset denotes: CD45RA+ positively selected. The TCR sequence derives from a woman in her 30s in good health. The chain recombines TRBV10-3 with TRBJ2-1; tentatively, D is TRBD2 (5 bases). For the CDR3, the DNA is TGTGCCATCGGTGAGGGAGAATCCTACAATGAGCAGTTCTTC. It translates to CAIGEGESYNEQFF.